This record looks at one T cell receptor (beta chain) sequence and its context. The data belong to a study of blood T cells in healthy people across ages. V lost 5 bases, J lost 5 bases, and 16 bases lay in between. Germline CDR1 DFQATT, CDR2 SNEGSKA (reference sequence). The CDR3 sequence is 14 residues long. Combining a sample-barcoded 5' primer with a J-beta primer mix, a second PCR ran for 7 to 11 cycles. TCRdb used MiXCR to reprocess the 5' RACE reads, holding one entry per CDR3 protein. Here the sample spans 700,000 to 950,000 distinct CDR3 sequences, about three fifths being singletons. The sequencing input was blood. The chain carries TRBV20-1 and TRBJ2-1; no clear D. The sequence was obtained from a young man in good health. CDR3 sequence: CSAPPGRFDNEQFF. CDR3 DNA: TGCAGTGCTCCCCCCGGACGTTTTGACAATGAGCAGTTCTTC.